A selection of T cell receptor beta chains follows, all from one sample in a study of CD8 T cells in Susac syndrome. TCRdb re-analysed the immunoSEQ multiplex PCR reads in MiXCR, keeping a single row per CDR3 protein. Altogether nearly 70,000 distinct CDR3 sequences are present, 95% being singletons, with the ten largest covering 0.24%. Input material: CD8+ T cells from PBMCs. These receptor sequences come from a human donor in good health. Both conserved end residues are part of each CDR3. D genes are given only for firm matches. Size is omitted from some rows. Given values are once, few, many or a class for expanded clones.

J,V,D,size,DNA,CDR3
TRBJ2-3,TRBV15,TRBD2,.,TGTGCCACCAGCAGAGAAGGGAATAGCGGGGGCACAGATACGCAGTATTTT,CATSREGNSGGTDTQYF
TRBJ2-5,TRBV6-5,.,.,TGTGCCAGCAGTTGGGGGGGGGCCTCGGAGACCCAGTACTTC,CASSWGGASETQYF
TRBJ2-2,TRBV14,.,.,TGTGCCAGCAGCCAAGATCTAGGGCCCACCGGGGAGCTGTTTTTT,CASSQDLGPTGELFF
TRBJ2-7,TRBV7-3,.,.,TGTGCCAGCAGCTTAAGGGACGGACCCTACGAGCAGTACTTC,CASSLRDGPYEQYF
TRBJ2-1,TRBV7-9,TRBD1,.,TGTGCCAGCAGCTACCGGGACAGGGGGAAGGATGAGCAGTTCTTC,CASSYRDRGKDEQFF
TRBJ2-4,TRBV29-1,.,.,TGCAGCGGCCGCCTGGACACCAAAAACATTCAGTACTTC,CSGRLDTKNIQYF
TRBJ1-1,TRBV29-1,TRBD1,.,TGCAGCGTTGTAAATCATAGGACAGGGGTACCCACTGAAGCTTTCTTT,CSVVNHRTGVPTEAFF
TRBJ1-2,TRBV14,.,.,TGTGCCAGCAGCCAAGATTGGTCAGGGACGATCTATGGCTACACCTTC,CASSQDWSGTIYGYTF
TRBJ1-5,TRBV7-9,.,once,TGTGCCAGCAGCCCGACGGAGTCTAATCAGCCCCAGCATTTT,CASSPTESNQPQHF
TRBJ1-6,TRBV5-1,TRBD1,.,TGCGCCAGCAGCTTGGTAGCAGGGGGTCCCAATTCACCCCTCCACTTT,CASSLVAGGPNSPLHF
TRBJ2-2,TRBV7-8,.,few,TGTGCCAGCAGCTTAGGCGCCACCGGGGAGCTGTTTTTT,CASSLGATGELFF
TRBJ2-3,TRBV3-1,.,.,TGTGCCAGCAGCCAAGGGGACTTCCCCACAGATACGCAGTATTTT,CASSQGDFPTDTQYF
TRBJ1-2,TRBV28,.,once,TGTGCCGTCAGGGGTCCCAACTATGGCTACACCTTC,CAVRGPNYGYTF
TRBJ2-1,TRBV20-1,.,.,TGCAGTGCTAAACAGGCGGCCCTCAATGAGCAGTTCTTC,CSAKQAALNEQFF
TRBJ2-1,TRBV5-1,.,.,TGCGCCAGCAGCGCCCGCGGGGCGGTGTCCTACAATGAGCAGTTCTTC,CASSARGAVSYNEQFF
TRBJ1-3,TRBV29-1,.,once,TGCAGCGTTGTGACCGACGGGTCCTCTGGAAACACCATATATTTT,CSVVTDGSSGNTIYF
TRBJ2-3,TRBV19,.,.,TGTGCCAGTGCCCGGGGGCTCAGGGAAGATACGCAGTATTTT,CASARGLREDTQYF
TRBJ1-2,TRBV3-1,.,.,TGTGCCAGCAGCCAATATAACTATGGCTACACCTTC,CASSQYNYGYTF
TRBJ2-3,TRBV27,TRBD2,.,TGTGCCAGCAGTTTAGTCCCTTTGGGACTAGCTAGCACAGATACGCAGTATTTT,CASSLVPLGLASTDTQYF
TRBJ1-1,TRBV2,TRBD1,.,TGTGCCATGCCGGGACAGCTGAACACTGAAGCTTTCTTT,CAMPGQLNTEAFF
TRBJ2-7,TRBV19,.,once,TGTGCCAGTAGTATACAAGCTACCTTCTACGAGCAGTACTTC,CASSIQATFYEQYF
TRBJ2-6,TRBV27,.,.,TGTGCCAGCAGTTTCACGGGGCCTGGGGCCAACGTCCTGACTTTC,CASSFTGPGANVLTF
TRBJ2-4,TRBV28,TRBD1,.,TGTGCCAGCAGTCAACGGACAGGGTTATACATTCAGTACTTC,CASSQRTGLYIQYF